Shown below are 30 T cell receptor beta chains from a single sample sequenced in a study of beta chain features in type 1 diabetes. The sequenced template was cDNA made from the entire isolated RNA. Data came from immunoSEQ multiplex PCR; TCRdb stores just in-frame clones and leaves some out. The sample includes hundreds of thousands of clones, roughly 16% of them seen just once. The sample comprised naive CD4+ T cells from blood. The receptors here all came from a young man in good health.

V and J are TRBV7-9 and TRBJ2-1; the D is unclear. Germline CDR1 reads SEHNR; CDR2 reads FQNEAQ (reference sequence). V shed 3 bases and J shed 6 bases, with 15 bases lying between them. The CDR3 is 15 amino acids. The CDR3 nucleotides are TGTGCCAGCAGCTTTAAGTACGCAGATTTCAATGAGCAGTTCTTC. Amino acids: CASSFKYADFNEQFF.

This chain joins TRBV7-3 and TRBJ2-2, with 8 bases matching TRBD1. Germline loops: CDR1 SGHTA, CDR2 FQGTGA. V was pared by 1 base and J by 4 bases, with 11 bases of the junction left unmatched. The CDR3 consists of 18 residues. The CDR3 reads CASSLRSDRGPFTGELFF. DNA for the CDR3: TGTGCCAGCAGCTTAAGGAGCGACAGGGGCCCCTTCACCGGGGAGCTGTTTTTT.

The chain is built from TRBV5-4 and TRBJ2-7; unclear D gene. Germline loops: CDR1 SGHNT, CDR2 YYREEE (reference sequence). Trimming left V 0 bases short and J 0 bases short, with 10 bases between. The CDR3 spans 15 residues. The CDR3, as DNA: TGTGCCAGCAGCTTGGGGCAACAGAGCTCCTACGAGCAGTACTTC. Protein product: CASSLGQQSSYEQYF.

This clone was seen a handful of times. The rearrangement uses TRBV5-1 and TRBJ2-5; maybe TRBD1 (6 bases). Trimming took 1 base from V and 2 from J, leaving 12 bases between them. Per germline, CDR1 SGHRS and CDR2 YFSETQ. The CDR3 is 15 amino acids. This CDR3 is CASSLNPRGQETQYF. As DNA, the CDR3 is TGCGCCAGCAGCTTGAATCCCAGGGGACAAGAGACCCAGTACTTC.

The CDR3 bases are TGTGCCAGCAGCGAGCCGATGACAGGGAGAAGAAATGAGCAGTTCTTC. It specifies CASSEPMTGRRNEQFF. The rearrangement joins TRBV9 to TRBJ2-1; 7 nucleotides agree with TRBD1. The CDR3 extends over 16 amino acids. The J segment lost 7 bases and the V segment lost 3 bases, leaving 13 bases of the junction unmatched. CDR1 is SGDLS and CDR2 is YYNGEE in the germline V gene. The full variable domain, in which reference TRBV9 and TRBJ2-1 provide the parts outside the CDR3, is DSGVTQTPKHLITATGQRVTLRCSPRSGDLSVYWYQQSLDQGLQFLIQYYNGEERAKGNILERFSAQQFPDLHSELNLSSLELGDSALYFCASSEPMTGRRNEQFFGPGTRLTVL.

This clone has ten or more counts. The chain links TRBV4-3 to TRBJ1-4; TRBD1 aligns across 7 bases. This CDR3 spans 17 amino acids. Germline V gives CDR1 LGHNA, CDR2 YSLEER. After removal of 3 bases from V and 8 bases from J, the junction contained 15 bases not matched to a gene. CDR3 loop: CASSQRETGRDEEKLFF. CDR3 nucleotide sequence: TGCGCCAGCAGCCAGAGGGAGACAGGGAGAGATGAGGAAAAACTGTTTTTT.

This clone was detected a few times. The chain has TRBV11-2 and TRBJ2-7; D possibly corresponds to TRBD2 (6 bases). Looked up from germline, CDR1 is SGHAT and CDR2 is FQNNGV. V lost 3 bases, J lost 1 base, and 7 bases lay in between. This CDR3 has 13 amino acids. CDR3 DNA: TGTGCCAGCAGCTTCGGGGGATCCTACGAGCAGTACTTC. This encodes CASSFGGSYEQYF.

In this sample, this clone turned up a few times. The chain joins TRBV2 to TRBJ1-2; D unclear. Trimming shortened V by 7 bases and J by 0 bases, and 18 bases separated the two germline ends. Germline assignment: CDR1 SNHLY and CDR2 FYNNEI. This CDR3 has 16 amino acids. The CDR3 reads CASTDPGSPTNYGYTF. The CDR3 nucleotides are TGTGCCAGCACCGACCCAGGAAGCCCAACTAACTATGGCTACACCTTC.

This clone was recorded a few times. The chain links TRBV6-6 to TRBJ2-1; 8 bases agree with TRBD1. This CDR3 region has 14 residues. With 5 bases clipped from V and 6 bases from J, the junction kept 6 bases outside the gene matches. Germline assignment: CDR1 MNHNY and CDR2 SVGAGI (reference sequence). The CDR3 nucleotides read TGTGCCAGCAGTACTGGGACAGGAGGCAATGAGCAGTTCTTC. Its protein product is CASSTGTGGNEQFF.

This clone was seen a single time. Here the CDR3 DNA reads TGTGCCAGCAGCCAAGAGGGCCGTCAGGCTTACAATGAGCAGTTCTTC. Its translation is CASSQEGRQAYNEQFF. The chain employs TRBV4-2 and TRBJ2-1; D is undetermined. Germline V CDR1 and CDR2: LGHNA, YNFKEQ. V was trimmed by 0 bases and J by 4 bases, leaving 13 bases between them. The CDR3 contains 16 residues.

The genes are TRBV6-5 and TRBJ2-2, with D possibly being TRBD1 or TRBD2 (5 bases each). From germline, CDR1 is MNHEY and CDR2 SVGAGI. V gave up 8 bases and J gave up 0 bases, with 10 bases separating them. CDR3 length: 14 amino acids. This CDR3 is CASRGRANTGELFF. In DNA, the CDR3 is TGTGCCAGCCGGGGACGAGCGAACACCGGGGAGCTGTTTTTT.

The CDR3 sequence is CASSTTGQIQETQYF. The DNA of the CDR3 is TGTGCCAGCAGCACCACGGGACAGATCCAAGAGACCCAGTACTTC. The V gene is TRBV5-6, the J gene TRBJ2-5, with TRBD1 matching 7 bases. This CDR3 has 15 amino acids. The V gene end was trimmed by 4 bases and the J gene end by 1 base; junction bases not matched to a gene: 7. Germline-derived CDR1 and CDR2 are SGHDT and YYEEEE. Full variable domain (missing parts from reference TRBV5-6 and TRBJ2-5): DAGVTQSPTHLIKTRGQQVTLRCSPKSGHDTVSWYQQALGQGPQFIFQYYEEEERQRGNFPDRFSGHQFPNYSSELNVNALLLGDSALYLCASSTTGQIQETQYFGPGTRLLVL.

This clone has more than one count but fewer than ten. The chain recombines TRBV6-5 with TRBJ1-5, with D hard to call. Germline V CDR1 and CDR2: MNHEY, SVGAGI. The V and J ends lost 5 bases and 12 bases respectively, with 14 bases between them. The CDR3 is 12 amino acids. CDR3 loop: CASSQTSPIQHF. The CDR3 nucleotides are TGTGCCAGCAGTCAGACAAGCCCAATCCAGCATTTT.

This clone was observed a handful of times. The chain is built from TRBV1 and TRBJ2-7. TRBV1 corresponds to a pseudogene. The CDR3 is 14 amino acids. CDR3 in DNA: TGCACCAGCAGCCAATGTCCCGGGCACTACGAGCAGTACTTC. Translating it yields CTSSQCPGHYEQYF.

There are a few counts of this clone. This chain joins TRBV4-2 and TRBJ2-2; D is possibly TRBD2 (6 bases). Germline V lookup: CDR1 LGHNA, CDR2 YNFKEQ. CDR3 length: 12 amino acids. The ends were cut back, 7 bases at V and 7 bases at J, with 10 bases in the middle. Here the CDR3 reads CASNWRGGELFF. The CDR3 DNA is TGTGCCAGCAACTGGCGGGGCGGGGAGCTGTTTTTT.

The chain joins TRBV28 to TRBJ1-1; D gene ambiguous. Trimming took off 4 bases at V and 2 bases at J, with 17 bases between the two ends. Germline V gene sequence: CDR1 MDHEN, CDR2 SYDVKM. The length of the CDR3 is 16 residues. CDR3 nucleotides: TGTGCCAGCAGTTATCCTCGGGCGGGCGCAAACACTGAAGCTTTCTTT. It codes for CASSYPRAGANTEAFF. The whole variable domain, remainder taken from reference TRBV28 and TRBJ1-1, is DVKVTQSSRYLVKRTGEKVFLECVQDMDHENMFWYRQDPGLGLRLIYFSYDVKMKEKGDIPEGYSVSREKKERFSLILESASTNQTSMYLCASSYPRAGANTEAFFGQGTRLTVV.

This clone was seen only a few times. The V gene is TRBV4-1, the J gene TRBJ2-3, with unresolved D. The CDR3 has 17 residues. Germline CDR1 MGHRA, CDR2 YSYEKL. Between the trimmed V and J ends, which lost 1 base and 0 bases, there was a span of 14 bases. In DNA, the CDR3 is TGCGCCAGCAGCCAAGGGAAAGCGTATGCTAGCACAGATACGCAGTATTTT. Protein sequence: CASSQGKAYASTDTQYF.

The rearrangement links TRBV5-1 to TRBJ2-2, with 11 positions matching TRBD2. V shed 6 bases and J 5 bases; nucleotides not matched to a gene: 9. This CDR3 has 16 amino acids. Germline V gene lookup returns CDR1 SGHRS and CDR2 YFSETQ. This chain's CDR3 is CASTPGLAATTGELFF. In nucleotides, the CDR3 is TGCGCCAGCACACCGGGACTAGCGGCTACTACCGGGGAGCTGTTTTTT.

This clone turned up a few times. The chain has TRBV18 and TRBJ2-7, with TRBD1 matching over 8 bases. V gave up 4 bases and J gave up 6 bases; unmatched junction bases: 8. This CDR3 contains 14 residues. CDR1 KGHSH and CDR2 LQKENI come from the germline V gene. CDR3 sequence: CASSLKDRDVEQYF. In nucleotides, the CDR3 is TGTGCCAGCTCACTAAAGGACAGGGACGTCGAGCAGTACTTC.

J is TRBJ2-2 and V is TRBV28; D remains unclear. The CDR3 is 13 amino acids. Germline V gene lookup returns CDR1 MDHEN and CDR2 SYDVKM. The V gene lost 6 bases and the J gene lost 1 base, with 6 bases spanning the gap. CDR3 amino acids: CASSPMNTGELFF. Here the CDR3 DNA reads TGTGCCAGCAGCCCGATGAACACCGGGGAGCTGTTTTTT.

V and J are TRBV4-2 and TRBJ1-1, with 9 nucleotides matching TRBD1. V trimming: 3 bases; J trimming: 1 base; junction bases outside the gene matches: 3. Germline CDR1 and CDR2: LGHNA and YNFKEQ. The CDR3 sequence is 15 residues long. CDR3 sequence reads: CASSHLGQGNTEAFF. DNA of the CDR3: TGTGCCAGCAGCCATCTGGGACAGGGGAACACTGAAGCTTTCTTT.

This clone turned up a few times. This chain uses TRBV2 with TRBJ1-3, with 9 bases that match TRBD1. Unmatched junction bases numbered 8, after V lost 5 bases and J lost 3 bases. The CDR3 is 16 residues long. The germline gives CDR1 SNHLY, CDR2 FYNNEI. In DNA form, the CDR3 reads TGTGCCAGCAGTTCCTCCGGGACAGGGCTTGGAAACACCATATATTTT. Its translation: CASSSSGTGLGNTIYF.

This clone was seen only a few times. The rearrangement joins TRBV18 to TRBJ2-5; D remains unclear. Germline CDR1 reads KGHSH; CDR2 reads LQKENI. The ends were cut back, 3 bases at V and 1 base at J, with 9 bases in the middle. The CDR3 extends over 14 amino acids. The CDR3 reads CASSPFPSQETQYF. CDR3 DNA: TGTGCCAGCTCACCGTTCCCGTCCCAAGAGACCCAGTACTTC. Drawing the rest from reference TRBV18 and TRBJ2-5, the complete variable domain is NAGVMQNPRHLVRRRGQEARLRCSPMKGHSHVYWYRQLPEEGLKFMVYLQKENIIDESGMPKERFSAEFPKEGPSILRIQQVVRGDSAAYFCASSPFPSQETQYFGPGTRLLVL.

The CDR3 DNA follows: TGCGCCAGCAGCCTACTGCCGGGAGGAGAGACCCAGTACTTC. This sequence encodes CASSLLPGGETQYF. V usage is TRBV4-1 and J usage is TRBJ2-5; TRBD2 agrees at 7 bases. The CDR3 runs to 14 residues. V lost 4 bases, J lost 4 bases, and 6 bases stayed unmatched. Germline values: CDR1 MGHRA, CDR2 YSYEKL.

This rearrangement joins TRBV18 to TRBJ1-1; 7 nucleotides line up with TRBD1. The germline CDR1 and CDR2 sequences are KGHSH and LQKENI. This CDR3 has 15 amino acids. With 6 bases clipped from V and 1 base from J, the junction kept 8 bases outside the gene matches. The CDR3 coding sequence is TGTGCCAGCTCCCAAACGGGACAGCGGAACACTGAAGCTTTCTTT. Its protein product is CASSQTGQRNTEAFF.

This chain joins TRBV13 and TRBJ2-2; D call uncertain. The V gene's germline CDR1 is PRHDT and CDR2 FYEKMQ (reference sequence). The CDR3 runs 15 residues. V lost 2 bases to trimming and J lost 4 bases, with 11 bases between them. The CDR3 DNA reads as TGTGCCAGCAGCTTACTGTCCGGAGCCACCGGGGAGCTGTTTTTT. Its protein is CASSLLSGATGELFF.

V usage is TRBV6-5 and J usage is TRBJ1-4; 7 nucleotides line up with TRBD1. V shed 2 bases, J shed 4 bases, and the junction held 4 bases outside the gene matches. CDR1 MNHEY and CDR2 SVGAGI come from the germline V gene. The CDR3 is 15 amino acids. CDR3 protein: CASSYGAGGNEKLFF. DNA of the CDR3: TGTGCCAGCAGTTACGGGGCAGGGGGTAATGAAAAACTGTTTTTT.

In this sample, this clone turned up a few times. The chain combines TRBV27 with TRBJ2-7; D call uncertain. The CDR3 consists of 13 residues. Deletions cut 3 bases from V and 1 base from J, with 7 bases between. From germline, CDR1 is MNHEY and CDR2 SMNVEV (reference sequence). DNA for the CDR3: TGTGCCAGCAGTTTCACGGGTTCCTACGAGCAGTACTTC. The encoded protein is CASSFTGSYEQYF.

The chain links TRBV11-2 to TRBJ2-5; 10 nucleotides line up with TRBD1. The CDR3 spans 13 residues. With V trimmed by 11 bases and J by 4 bases, 7 bases remained unmatched. Germline V lookup: CDR1 SGHAT, CDR2 FQNNGV. DNA for the CDR3: TGTGCCGGGGAAAGGACAGGGGGAGAGACCCAGTACTTC. It specifies CAGERTGGETQYF.

This clone has only a few counts. The chain links TRBV2 to TRBJ1-3; no clear D. This CDR3 has 14 amino acids. Trimming removed 6 bases at V and 0 bases at J, with 9 bases between. Germline assignment: CDR1 SNHLY and CDR2 FYNNEI. CDR3 loop: CASRGTSSGNTIYF. As DNA, the CDR3 is TGTGCCAGCAGAGGCACGAGCTCTGGAAACACCATATATTTT.